This passage covers 14 T cell receptor beta chains from one sample sequenced in a study of identifying expanded T cells in peripheral blood. The repertoire was sequenced with immunoSEQ multiplex PCR; TCRdb's copy has only in-frame clones and lacks some. The repertoire has about 100,000 clones, roughly 88% of them found once; the top ten carry 4.5% to 6.5%. The specimen sequenced was blood. All receptors come from a person between 18 and 75 years old in good health.

The rearrangement joins TRBV9 to TRBJ2-1; tentative D call: TRBD2 (6 bases). CDR1 is SGDLS and CDR2 is YYNGEE in the germline V gene. V was shortened by 0 bases and J by 0 bases, with 13 bases between the two germline ends. The CDR3 covers 17 residues. CDR3 sequence reads: CASSVVAGSSSYNEQFF. CDR3 coding DNA: TGTGCCAGCAGCGTAGTGGCGGGGAGCAGCTCCTACAATGAGCAGTTCTTC.

The chain's CDR3 is CASSERDRATSTDTQYF. In DNA, the CDR3 is TGTGCCAGCAGCGAACGAGACCGAGCGACCAGCACAGATACGCAGTATTTT. The chain joins TRBV9 to TRBJ2-3; unclear D gene. The CDR3 extends over 17 amino acids. CDR1 is SGDLS and CDR2 is YYNGEE in the germline V gene. The V end lost 3 bases, the J end lost 0 bases, and 17 bases lay between the germline ends.

The V gene is TRBV5-1, the J gene TRBJ2-3; TRBD1 matches at 9 bases. V was clipped by 2 bases and J by 2 bases; unmatched bases: 12. The CDR3 extends over 18 amino acids. Germline V lookup: CDR1 SGHRS, CDR2 YFSETQ. The DNA of the CDR3 is TGCGCCAGCAGCTTTCTCCCCCCCACAGGGGGCGACACAGATACGCAGTATTTT. Translated, it gives CASSFLPPTGGDTDTQYF.

This clone was seen only once. The V and J genes are TRBV5-5 and TRBJ1-1, with unresolved D. Trimming removed 6 bases from V and 0 bases from J, with 6 bases in between. The CDR3 has 12 residues. Germline V gene lookup returns CDR1 SGHKS and CDR2 YYEKEE (reference sequence). DNA for the CDR3: TGTGCCAGCATCCACATGAACACTGAAGCTTTCTTT. This encodes CASIHMNTEAFF.

The chain has TRBV5-1 and TRBJ1-4; TRBD1 is a possible D gene (5 bases). The CDR3 has 14 residues. Germline loops: CDR1 SGHRS, CDR2 YFSETQ. V was pared by 4 bases and J by 3 bases, with 10 bases between. CDR3 DNA: TGCGCCAGCAGCGAGACAGCCGCTAATGAAAAACTGTTTTTT. It codes for CASSETAANEKLFF.

The rearrangement uses TRBV12-5 and TRBJ2-3; perhaps TRBD2 as D (6 bases). Per the germline V gene, CDR1 is LGHNT and CDR2 is FRNRAP. Trimming removed 2 bases from V and 0 bases from J, with 24 bases in between. This CDR3 spans 20 amino acids. In DNA, the CDR3 is TGTGCTAGTGGTTTGCGATCCGCGGGGCCCTCCTCCTTAAGCACAGATACGCAGTATTTT. Translated, it gives CASGLRSAGPSSLSTDTQYF.

V gene TRBV6-4 combines with J gene TRBJ1-5; possible D gene TRBD1, 6 bases. V was cut by 6 bases and J by 4 bases, with 19 bases left in between. The CDR3 extends over 16 amino acids. CDR1 is MRHNA, CDR2 SNTAGT, per germline. CDR3 sequence reads: CASSEGEGGKNQPQHF. The CDR3 nucleotides read TGTGCCAGCAGCGAGGGGGAGGGAGGGAAAAATCAGCCCCAGCATTTT.

V and J are TRBV14 and TRBJ1-4; D call uncertain. The CDR3 runs to 11 residues. Trimming pared 1 base from V and 7 bases from J, leaving 1 base between. Germline values: CDR1 SGHDN, CDR2 FVKESK. CDR3 residues: CASSQAEKLFF. CDR3 DNA sequence: TGTGCCAGCAGCCAAGCTGAAAAACTGTTTTTT.

The chain recombines TRBV7-9 with TRBJ2-5, with 8 bases lining up with TRBD2. Germline assignment: CDR1 SEHNR and CDR2 FQNEAQ (reference sequence). The ends lost 5 bases at V and 4 bases at J; junction bases unmatched: 6. This CDR3 has 14 amino acids. The CDR3 DNA follows: TGTGCCAGCAGCCCCGGGACTAGTGGAGAGACCCAGTACTTC. Protein: CASSPGTSGETQYF. Based on the CDR3 plus reference TRBV7-9 and TRBJ2-5, the full variable domain is DTGVSQNPRHKITKRGQNVTFRCDPISEHNRLYWYRQTLGQGPEFLTYFQNEAQLEKSRLLSDRFSAERPKGSFSTLEIQRTEQGDSAMYLCASSPGTSGETQYFGPGTRLLVL.

This clone came up a few times. This chain joins TRBV30 and TRBJ1-6; D gene unclear. V was shortened by 0 bases and J by 5 bases, with 8 bases between the two germline ends. There are 14 residues in the CDR3. Germline CDR1 GTSNPN, CDR2 SVGIG (reference sequence). The CDR3 region has the DNA TGTGCCTGGAGTGTAAGAGGAAATAATTCACCCCTCCACTTT. Amino acids: CAWSVRGNNSPLHF.

The V and J genes are TRBV9 and TRBJ2-2, with 8 bases matching TRBD1. V lost 3 bases to trimming and J lost 2 bases; unmatched junction nucleotides: 12. From germline, CDR1 is SGDLS and CDR2 YYNGEE. CDR3 size: 18 residues. In nucleotides, the CDR3 is TGTGCCAGCAGCGCAGGACAGGGCAAATTTTTTAACACCGGGGAGCTGTTTTTT. Translated, it gives CASSAGQGKFFNTGELFF.

The V call is TRBV6-6, the J call TRBJ2-5; perhaps D is TRBD1 or TRBD2 (5 bases each). CDR1 is MNHNY and CDR2 is SVGAGI in the germline V gene (reference sequence). The V and J ends lost 2 bases and 1 base respectively, with 8 bases between them. The CDR3 has 14 amino acids. CDR3 in DNA: TGTGCCAGCAGTTACAGAGGGGTCCAAGAGACCCAGTACTTC. This encodes CASSYRGVQETQYF.

The chain combines TRBV13 with TRBJ2-5, with D uncertain. With 0 bases removed from V and 0 bases from J, the gap between germline ends came to 5 bases. The germline gives CDR1 PRHDT, CDR2 FYEKMQ (reference sequence). The CDR3 totals 14 residues. The CDR3 sequence: CASSLGPDQETQYF. CDR3 in DNA: TGTGCCAGCAGCTTAGGACCAGACCAAGAGACCCAGTACTTC.

Regarding this clone: Other DNA sequences of this sample code for an identical CDR3. The chain combines TRBV30 with TRBJ2-5; D is unresolved. The germline gives CDR1 GTSNPN, CDR2 SVGIG (reference sequence). The CDR3 loop spans 11 amino acids. V was cut by 0 bases and J by 4 bases, with 3 bases left in between. This chain's CDR3 is CAWSVRETQYF. CDR3 nucleotide sequence: TGTGCCTGGAGTGTACGAGAGACCCAGTACTTC.